This TCR beta chain was obtained from a study of neurological immune-mediated disorders. Study-wide findings and caveats: Patients with HTLV-1-associated myelopathy had the highest level of TCR clonal expansion, whereas patients with multiple sclerosis had the lowest level, falling beneath the level found in healthy controls.

CDR3 length: 13 amino acids. CDR1 SGDLS and CDR2 YYNGEE come from the germline V gene. The ends were cut back, 0 bases at V and 5 bases at J, with 6 bases in the middle. Many counts were recorded for this clonotype. Its antigen is currently unknown. The authors produced cDNA by 5'RACE using 10-nucleotide random UMIs. MiXCR, run by TCRdb on the 5' RACE reads, gives a single entry per CDR3 protein. The sample has fewer than 45,000 distinct CDR3 sequences, under 9.5% seen once. The unsorted libraries were made from 2 million PBMCs kept at -80 C. The chain couples TRBV9 to TRBJ2-4, with D unresolved. This clonotype was sampled from a woman aged 40 to 49 in good health. Sequenced sample: PBMCs. The CDR3: CASSVVGENIQYF. The DNA of the CDR3 is TGTGCCAGCAGCGTAGTTGGGGAAAACATTCAGTACTTC.